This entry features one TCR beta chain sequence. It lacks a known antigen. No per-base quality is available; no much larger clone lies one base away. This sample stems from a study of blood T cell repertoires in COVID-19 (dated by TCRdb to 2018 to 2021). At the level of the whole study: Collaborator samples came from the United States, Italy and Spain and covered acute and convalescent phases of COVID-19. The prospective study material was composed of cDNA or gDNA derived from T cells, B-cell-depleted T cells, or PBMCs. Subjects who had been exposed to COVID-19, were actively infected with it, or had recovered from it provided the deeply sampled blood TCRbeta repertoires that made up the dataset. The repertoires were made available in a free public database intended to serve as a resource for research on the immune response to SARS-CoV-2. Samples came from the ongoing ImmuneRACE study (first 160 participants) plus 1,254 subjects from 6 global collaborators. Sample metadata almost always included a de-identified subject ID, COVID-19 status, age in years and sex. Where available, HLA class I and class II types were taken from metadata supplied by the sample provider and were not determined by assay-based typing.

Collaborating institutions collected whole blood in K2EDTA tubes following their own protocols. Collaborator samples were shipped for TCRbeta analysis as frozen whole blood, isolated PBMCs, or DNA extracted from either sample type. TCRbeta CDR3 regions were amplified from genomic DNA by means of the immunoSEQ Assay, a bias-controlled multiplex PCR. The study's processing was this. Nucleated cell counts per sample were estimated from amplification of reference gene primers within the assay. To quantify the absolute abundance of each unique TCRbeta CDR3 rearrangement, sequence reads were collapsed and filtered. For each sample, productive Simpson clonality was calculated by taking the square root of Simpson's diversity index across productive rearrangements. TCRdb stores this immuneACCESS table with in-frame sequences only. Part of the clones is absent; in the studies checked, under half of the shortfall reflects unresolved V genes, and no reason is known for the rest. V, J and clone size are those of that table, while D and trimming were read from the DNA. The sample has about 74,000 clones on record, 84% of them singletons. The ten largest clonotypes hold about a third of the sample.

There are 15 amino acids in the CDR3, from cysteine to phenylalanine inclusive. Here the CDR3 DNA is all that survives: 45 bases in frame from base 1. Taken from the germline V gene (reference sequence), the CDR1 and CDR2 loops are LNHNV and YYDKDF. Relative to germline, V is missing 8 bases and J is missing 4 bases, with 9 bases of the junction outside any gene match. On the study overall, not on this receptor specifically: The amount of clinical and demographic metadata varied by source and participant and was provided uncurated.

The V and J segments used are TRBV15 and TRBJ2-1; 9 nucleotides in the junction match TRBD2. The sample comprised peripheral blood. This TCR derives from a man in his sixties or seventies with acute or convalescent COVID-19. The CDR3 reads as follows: CATAPGLAGYNEQFF. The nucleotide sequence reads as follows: TGTGCCACCGCACCGGGACTAGCCGGGTACAATGAGCAGTTCTTC.